Listed below are T cell receptor beta chains from one sample, sequenced in a study of Graves' ophthalmopathy and Graves' hyperthyroidism. Each CDR3 protein gets one entry after TCRdb re-called the multiplex PCR reads with MiXCR. Here the sample spans approximately 160,000 distinct CDR3 sequences, roughly two fifths being singletons. Sequences were obtained from peripheral blood. Every receptor here comes from a man in his thirties or forties with Graves' ophthalmopathy. Each CDR3 is given with its conserved first and last residue. The D gene is left open where the match is weak. Clone size is stated in some rows and not others, as once, few, many or a class when expanded.

few	TRBJ1-2	NA	TRBV28	CASSSSQGWYGYTF	TGTGCCAGCAGCTCTAGCCAGGGGTGGTATGGCTACACCTTC
many	TRBJ1-1	NA	TRBV7-2	CASSLWQGLNTEAFF	TGTGCCAGCAGCTTATGGCAGGGTTTGAACACTGAAGCTTTCTTT
NA	TRBJ2-5	NA	TRBV12-3/TRBV12-4	CASSPGLEETQYF	TGTGCCAGCAGCCCCGGACTGGAAGAGACCCAGTACTTC
NA	TRBJ1-1	NA	TRBV5-1	CASSGRGYTEAFF	TGCGCCAGCAGCGGCCGGGGGTACACTGAAGCTTTCTTT
few	TRBJ2-7	TRBD2	TRBV6-2/TRBV6-3	CASSYWAGGSSYEQYF	TGTGCCAGCAGTTACTGGGCGGGAGGGAGCTCCTACGAGCAGTACTTC
NA	TRBJ2-7	TRBD2	TRBV6-2/TRBV6-3	CASSYSGRGRTYEQYF	TGTGCCAGCAGTTACTCGGGTCGCGGGAGAACCTACGAGCAGTACTTC
NA	TRBJ2-5	NA	TRBV11-1	CASSLALTGRETQYF	TGTGCCAGCAGCTTAGCGCTAACAGGGAGAGAGACCCAGTACTTC
many	TRBJ2-7	NA	TRBV6-2/TRBV6-3	CASSYTPAPVYEQYF	TGTGCCAGCAGTTACACGCCGGCACCGGTATACGAGCAGTACTTC
many	TRBJ2-7	NA	TRBV4-1	CASSQVGTGVLVSYEQYF	TGCGCCAGCAGCCAAGTCGGCACCGGGGTATTAGTCTCCTACGAGCAGTACTTC
many	TRBJ1-3	NA	TRBV12-3/TRBV12-4	CASTLGDTPPITIYF	TGTGCCAGCACCCTAGGGGACACCCCGCCGATAACCATATATTTT
many	TRBJ1-2	NA	TRBV11-2	CASSLERAAHGYTF	TGTGCCAGCAGCTTAGAGCGGGCAGCTCATGGCTACACCTTC
NA	TRBJ2-7	NA	TRBV28	CASNVGTIYEQYF	TGTGCCAGCAACGTCGGGACAATTTACGAGCAGTACTTC
many	TRBJ2-5	TRBD2	TRBV12-3/TRBV12-4	CASSLGSRLAGGGQETQYF	TGTGCCAGCAGTTTAGGGTCGAGACTAGCGGGAGGAGGTCAAGAGACCCAGTACTTC
many	TRBJ2-7	TRBD1	TRBV6-1	CASSEEAGTGGYEQYF	TGTGCCAGCAGTGAAGAGGCCGGGACAGGGGGCTACGAGCAGTACTTC
many	TRBJ1-1	NA	TRBV12-3/TRBV12-4	CASRKLVNTEAFF	TGTGCCAGCAGGAAGCTTGTCAACACTGAAGCTTTCTTT
NA	TRBJ2-7	NA	TRBV11-2	CASSLFPGTYEQYF	TGTGCCAGCAGCTTGTTTCCGGGTACCTACGAGCAGTACTTC
many	TRBJ2-2	NA	TRBV2	CASRVSRAFTGELFF	TGTGCCAGCAGGGTCTCCAGGGCTTTCACCGGGGAGCTGTTTTTT
NA	TRBJ2-7	NA	TRBV6-5	CASSYSPINEQYF	TGTGCCAGCAGTTACTCGCCGATCAACGAGCAGTACTTC
many	TRBJ1-1	TRBD1	TRBV27	CASNLQGANTEAFF	TGTGCCAGCAATCTACAGGGGGCGAACACTGAAGCTTTCTTT
NA	TRBJ2-5	NA	TRBV30	CAWRSQGPKTQYF	TGTGCCTGGAGATCGCAGGGGCCCAAGACCCAGTACTTC
many	TRBJ1-6	NA	TRBV18	CASSPVRDSPLHF	TGTGCCAGCTCACCAGTAAGGGATTCACCCCTCCACTTT
NA	TRBJ2-2	TRBD2	TRBV5-1	CASSFQPSGRGTGELFF	TGCGCCAGCAGTTTTCAACCTAGCGGGAGAGGCACCGGGGAGCTGTTTTTT
many	TRBJ2-5	NA	TRBV6-5	CASSYSKWAGRQETQYF	TGTGCCAGCAGTTACTCGAAATGGGCGGGGCGTCAAGAGACCCAGTACTTC
many	TRBJ1-1	NA	TRBV28	CASSRPRFDTEAFF	TGTGCCAGCAGCCGTCCCCGATTTGACACTGAAGCTTTCTTT
many	TRBJ2-5	TRBD2	TRBV20-1	CSARGPSGLETQYF	TGCAGTGCTAGAGGACCTAGCGGATTAGAGACCCAGTACTTC
many	TRBJ2-2	NA	TRBV12-3/TRBV12-4	CASSPGAGELFF	TGTGCCAGCAGTCCCGGGGCGGGGGAGCTGTTTTTT
NA	TRBJ1-6	NA	TRBV6-1	CASSEEGNSPPHF	TGTGCCAGCAGTGAAGAGGGGAATTCACCCCCCCACTTT
many	TRBJ1-5	TRBD1	TRBV6-2/TRBV6-3	CASRTYRGAGNQPQHF	TGTGCCAGCCGAACCTACAGGGGCGCGGGCAATCAGCCCCAGCATTTT
few	TRBJ2-5	TRBD1	TRBV12-5	CASGKQGLETQYF	TGTGCTAGTGGGAAACAGGGGTTGGAGACCCAGTACTTC
NA	TRBJ2-5	NA	TRBV7-8	CASRRTIGSTGETQYF	TGTGCCAGCAGAAGAACCATAGGCAGCACAGGAGAGACCCAGTACTTC
NA	TRBJ1-1	TRBD1	TRBV5-1	CASSGGQGSTEAFF	TGCGCCAGCAGCGGCGGACAGGGTTCCACTGAAGCTTTCTTT
NA	TRBJ2-7	TRBD1	TRBV7-8	CASSLVTGNEQYF	TGTGCCAGCAGCTTGGTGACAGGGAACGAGCAGTACTTC
few	TRBJ1-1	NA	TRBV20-1	CSAGGLSSAEAFF	TGCAGTGCTGGGGGACTCAGCTCGGCTGAAGCTTTCTTT
many	TRBJ2-5	TRBD2	TRBV15	CATSRAGLAGLGGETQYF	TGTGCCACCAGCAGAGCGGGACTAGCGGGTCTTGGGGGGGAGACCCAGTACTTC
NA	TRBJ2-7	TRBD1	TRBV7-8	CASRPGSRGLGWGEQYF	TGTGCCAGCAGACCAGGCAGCAGGGGGCTCGGATGGGGCGAGCAGTACTTC
once	TRBJ1-2	TRBD1	TRBV12-3/TRBV12-4	CASSSPGTGYGYTF	TGTGCCAGCAGTTCTCCCGGGACAGGGTATGGCTACACCTTC
many	TRBJ1-1	TRBD1	TRBV15	CATSGDRGRFEAFF	TGTGCCACCAGCGGGGACAGGGGGCGTTTTGAAGCTTTCTTT
NA	TRBJ1-5	NA	TRBV6-1	CASSDELNQPQHF	TGTGCCAGCAGTGACGAGCTGAATCAGCCCCAGCATTTT
NA	TRBJ2-7	NA	TRBV12-3/TRBV12-4	CASSRGALSEQYF	TGTGCCAGCAGTAGGGGGGCTCTGAGCGAGCAGTACTTC
many	TRBJ1-2	NA	TRBV6-5	CASSYGGVGYGYTF	TGTGCCAGCAGTTACGGGGGGGTCGGGTATGGCTACACCTTC
NA	TRBJ2-2	TRBD2	TRBV12-3/TRBV12-4	CASSLERLATANTGELFF	TGTGCCAGCAGCTTAGAGCGACTAGCGACCGCGAACACCGGGGAGCTGTTTTTT
many	TRBJ1-5	NA	TRBV25-1	CASPAPSWYWPQHF	TGTGCCTCTCCGGCCCCGTCTTGGTATTGGCCCCAGCATTTT
NA	TRBJ2-7	NA	TRBV27	CASSLSIHEQYF	TGTGCCAGCAGTTTATCGATCCACGAGCAGTACTTC
many	TRBJ1-1	NA	TRBV30	CAWSVLDLNTEAFF	TGTGCCTGGAGTGTACTCGACCTTAACACTGAAGCTTTCTTT
NA	TRBJ2-7	TRBD1	TRBV3-1	CASSQVGQGEGEQYF	TGTGCCAGCAGCCAAGTGGGACAGGGGGAAGGCGAGCAGTACTTC
NA	TRBJ2-5	TRBD1	TRBV7-8	CASSPGQGKETQYF	TGTGCCAGCAGCCCGGGACAGGGAAAAGAGACCCAGTACTTC
NA	TRBJ1-1	NA	TRBV29-1	CSVGRTEAFF	TGCAGCGTTGGGAGAACTGAAGCTTTCTTT
once	TRBJ1-1	NA	TRBV7-2	CASSPWRNTEAFF	TGTGCCAGCAGCCCGTGGCGGAACACTGAAGCTTTCTTT
NA	TRBJ1-2	NA	TRBV20-1	CSAVGGDNYGYTF	TGCAGTGCCGTCGGGGGCGACAACTATGGCTACACCTTC
many	TRBJ1-1	NA	TRBV18	CASSSTRDINTEAFF	TGTGCCAGCTCATCAACTCGGGACATAAACACTGAAGCTTTCTTT
many	TRBJ1-2	NA	TRBV12-3/TRBV12-4	CASSRGYGYTF	TGTGCCAGCAGCAGAGGGTATGGCTACACCTTC
NA	TRBJ1-5	NA	TRBV19	CASSTFGAGNQPQHF	TGTGCCAGTAGTACATTTGGGGCTGGCAATCAGCCCCAGCATTTT
NA	TRBJ2-5	NA	TRBV15	CATSGILTATQYF	TGTGCCACCAGCGGAATATTAACAGCGACCCAGTACTTC
many	TRBJ2-3	NA	TRBV12-3/TRBV12-4	CASRRGVGTDTQYF	TGTGCCAGCAGGCGCGGGGTCGGCACAGATACGCAGTATTTT
NA	TRBJ2-7	TRBD1	TRBV6-2/TRBV6-3	CASSYSRDRGFYEQYF	TGTGCCAGCAGTTACTCGAGGGACAGGGGTTTCTACGAGCAGTACTTC
NA	TRBJ2-2	NA	TRBV12-3/TRBV12-4	CASSGSGANTGELFF	TGTGCCAGCAGCGGTTCGGGGGCGAACACCGGGGAGCTGTTTTTT
many	TRBJ1-2	NA	TRBV18	CASSPGQTGMSYTF	TGTGCCAGCTCACCAGGCCAAACAGGGATGAGTTACACCTTC
many	TRBJ1-6	NA	TRBV20-1	CSARRVHNSSPLHF	TGCAGTGCTAGACGTGTCCACAATTCTTCACCCCTCCACTTT